Listed here is a single T cell receptor beta chain. What it recognizes is unknown. This entry comes from a study of cytomegalovirus exposure and HLA in healthy donors. The repertoire was sequenced with immunoSEQ multiplex PCR; TCRdb's copy has only in-frame clones and lacks some. The sample shows some 140,000 clones, 75% to 90% of them seen only once. Per germline, CDR1 SGHAT and CDR2 FQNNGV. This CDR3 region has 17 residues. Deletions cut 1 base from V and 2 bases from J, with 18 bases between. Overall study findings and caveats: Most TCR sequences were rare, but some public TCRs occurred in many donors.

The receptor's source is a young man in good health and CMV-seropositive. This sequence joins TRBV11-2 and TRBJ2-7; D unresolved. What was sequenced was PBMCs. The CDR3 sequence is CASSLVGRRAQAYEQYF. The CDR3 DNA follows: TGTGCCAGCAGCTTAGTGGGTCGAAGAGCCCAGGCCTACGAGCAGTACTTC.